This T cell receptor (beta chain) stems from a study of blood T cell repertoires in COVID-19. TCRdb keeps only in-frame clones here, not all; method: immunoSEQ multiplex PCR. The profile shows around 50,000 clones, 90% of them singletons. The V end lost 6 bases, the J end lost 6 bases, and 18 bases lay between the germline ends. Germline CDR1 is SGHTA and CDR2 is FQGTGA. This CDR3 has 15 residues. The source material was peripheral blood. The chain has TRBV7-3 and TRBJ2-1; weak D call: TRBD2 (6 bases). The receptor was derived from a human donor in a cohort sampled during active COVID-19. CDR3 coding DNA: TGTGCCAGCAGTCGGACGCGGGATCCAGCCAATGAGCAGTTCTTC. This encodes CASSRTRDPANEQFF.